The 2 T cell receptor beta chains in this list originate from one sample, sequenced in a study of shared clonotypes between healthy human individuals. Produced via immunoSEQ multiplex PCR; TCRdb's table is partial and in-frame only. The sample yields millions of clones, over 85% seen once. Naive CD8 cells lacked CD45RO, underwent positive selection for CCR7 and left out terminally differentiated effector memory CD45RA+ cells. The sequencing input was naive CD8+ T cells sorted from blood. Source of these receptors: a man aged 18 to 29 in good health.

The CDR3 DNA follows: TGTGCCAGTAGTACTGGACAGGAAGAAGAGACCCAGTACTTC. Encoded protein: CASSTGQEEETQYF. V gene TRBV19 combines with J gene TRBJ2-5; 7 nucleotides line up with TRBD1. Germline V gene sequence: CDR1 LNHDA, CDR2 SQIVND (reference sequence). Trimming removed 4 bases from V and 3 bases from J; junction bases left unmatched: 5. The CDR3 sequence is 14 residues long.

A word on this clone: The sample contains more than one DNA sequence encoding this CDR3. The chain joins TRBV6-5 to TRBJ1-6; D gene ambiguous. The CDR3 covers 13 residues. CDR1 is MNHEY and CDR2 is SVGAGI in the germline V gene. V was shortened by 0 bases and J by 7 bases, with 4 bases between the two germline ends. The CDR3: CASSYSPNSPLHF. The DNA for the CDR3 is TGTGCCAGCAGTTACTCGCCCAATTCACCCCTCCACTTT.